This TCR beta chain derives from a study of blood T cell repertoires in COVID-19. Overall study context: Sites across the United States, Italy and Spain contributed samples from acute and convalescent COVID-19. PBMCs, B-cell-depleted T cells, or T cells provided the cDNA or gDNA that made up the material.

Seattle's cohort entered during active infection and was followed longitudinally. Per the original methods: Amplification of reference gene primers was used by the study to estimate nucleated cell counts. This table comes from immunoSEQ multiplex PCR, and its TCRdb copy is limited to in-frame clones, with some not included. The DNA gave D and trimming, while V, J and clone size come from that table. The sample carries 300,000 to 400,000 clones, around 90% recorded once. The sequenced sample was peripheral blood. This sequence was found in a woman aged 30 to 39 with COVID-19, enrolled during active disease.

DNA for the CDR3: TGTGCCACAGGGGCTGGATACTCTGGAAACACCATATATTTT. Translating it yields CATGAGYSGNTIYF. J is TRBJ1-3 and V is TRBV19; TRBD1 is a possible D gene (6 bases). Germline CDR1 is LNHDA and CDR2 is SQIVND (reference sequence). This CDR3 is 14 amino acids long. Trimming stripped 10 bases from V and 0 bases from J, with 13 bases between.